This paragraph covers one TCR beta chain sequence. The specificity of this receptor is unknown. No base quality values were provided; no much bigger clone lies one nucleotide off. The data stem from a study of OX40 agonist ivuxolimab in advanced cancers. About the investigation overall: Ivuxolimab was an agonistic, fully human IgG2 monoclonal antibody directed against OX40 (CD134), a costimulatory receptor. In the dose-escalation cohort, over 65% of patients were male, and the mean age was around 60 years, with a range of roughly 20 to 80. Partial responses were achieved by three dose-escalation patients, of whom one had hepatocellular carcinoma and two had cutaneous melanoma. Prior anti-PD-1, anti-PD-L1 or anti-CTLA-4 therapy was permitted, and checkpoint inhibitors had been received by around 39% of dose-escalation patients. Intravenous ivuxolimab was administered to patients every 2 weeks at six dose levels: 0.01, 0.1, 0.3, 1.5, 3 and 10 mg/kg. Among the 52 dose-escalation patients, some 20 had hepatocellular carcinoma, 15 or so melanoma, 9 renal cell carcinoma and 9 head and neck cancer. The monotherapy dose-escalation portion (N = 52 patients) of the phase I ivuxolimab trial is reported in the paper. Peripheral TCRbeta sequencing aimed to test whether ivuxolimab altered TCR sequence diversity and caused clonal T-cell expansion. General study outcomes and caveats: Low levels of normalized T-cell clonal expansion were also seen in some patients who did not respond. Partial responders in the 0.1-3.0 mg/kg groups had among the lowest normalized peripheral clonal expansion, especially among CD8+ T cells. Which antigens the clonally expanded peripheral T cells were specific for was not determined. At doses from 0.1 to 3.0 mg/kg, clonal expansion was seen in both CD4+ and CD8+ blood T cells between baseline and week 6. On average, CD8+ T cells showed more expanded clones than CD4+ T cells after ivuxolimab.

Patients with a history of autoimmune disease or receiving systemic immunosuppression were excluded from the trial. Peripheral blood for TCR sequencing was collected from all dose cohorts at baseline, on cycle 4 day 1, and on cycle 7 day 1. Samples were obtained from an open-label, multicenter, first-in-human phase I dose-escalation trial of ivuxolimab. Adults with locally advanced or metastatic melanoma, renal cell carcinoma, hepatocellular carcinoma or head and neck squamous cell carcinoma were enrolled in the trial. Before TCR sequencing, CD4+ T cells and CD8+ T cells were sorted from peripheral blood as separate populations. Genomic DNA was extracted from sorted cells for sequencing of the TCRbeta CDR3 region. The immunoSEQ Assay was used for sequencing of TCRbeta CDR3 regions. Drawn from immuneACCESS, this table holds only the in-frame rearrangements with V and J called that TCRdb kept. Clones are partly lost; checked studies trace under half to an unresolved V gene and leave the rest unexplained. The sample has roughly 24,000 clones on record, around 83% of them singletons. The ten most abundant clones make up roughly 15% of the sample.

The material was CD4+ or CD8+ T cells sorted from blood, obtained in a trial of the OX40 agonist ivuxolimab. The TCR sequence derives from an adult with an advanced solid tumor such as melanoma, head and neck, liver or kidney cancer.

The CDR3 is CASGLVGDRGSSYNEQFF. The DNA sequence is given as TGTGCTAGTGGTTTGGTAGGAGACAGGGGTAGCTCCTACAATGAGCAGTTCTTC. The chain links TRBV12-5 with TRBJ2-1, with 8 bases matching TRBD1. The CDR3 starts with the cysteine, ends with the phenylalanine, and has 18 residues. Just CDR3 DNA is preserved here, 54 bases in frame from base 1. The germline V gene gives CDR1 as LGHNT and CDR2 as FRNRAP. Unmatched junction bases come to 7, with V trimmed by 0 bases and J by 0 bases. Here the CDR3 is joined to the reference TRBV12-5 and TRBJ2-1 genes, and the full variable domain is: DARVTQTPRHKVTEMGQEVTMRCQPILGHNTVFWYRQTMMQGLELLAYFRNRAPLDDSGMPKDRFSAEMPDATLATLKIQPSEPRDSAVYFCASGLVGDRGSSYNEQFFGPGTRLTVL.